The next 27 T cell receptor beta chains were all read from a single sample in a study of cytomegalovirus exposure and HLA in healthy donors. In the PCR, 60 Vbeta and 13 Jbeta primers were used. The table came from immunoSEQ multiplex PCR; TCRdb's copy has only in-frame clones and leaves some out. The sample shows 95,000 to 130,000 clones, about 79% of them seen only once. Source material: PBMCs. All receptors derive from a man aged 30 to 45 in good health and CMV-seropositive.

The chain carries TRBV20-1 and TRBJ2-1; TRBD2 is a possible D gene (6 bases). The CDR3 extends over 11 amino acids. V was trimmed by 0 bases and J by 10 bases, leaving 7 bases between them. Germline V CDR1 and CDR2: DFQATT, SNEGSKA (reference sequence). CDR3 coding DNA: TGCAGTGCTAGAGATCTAGCGGAGCAGTTCTTC. Residues: CSARDLAEQFF.

The sample holds a few counts of this clone. Germline is not matched at one junction end, which may reflect a read error. The rearrangement links TRBV7-9 to TRBJ1-4; D remains ambiguous. Germline assignment: CDR1 SEHNR and CDR2 FQNEAQ (reference sequence). The CDR3 consists of 16 residues. CDR3 loop: CSSSLSPETVYEKLFF. The CDR3 DNA reads TGTTCCAGCAGCTTATCCCCGGAAACAGTCTATGAAAAACTGTTTTTT.

The chain uses TRBV7-2 and TRBJ1-2, with D uncertain. Germline V lookup: CDR1 SGHTA, CDR2 FQGNSA. This CDR3 is built from 13 residues. Trimming took off 1 base at V and 2 bases at J, with 5 bases between the two ends. In nucleotides, the CDR3 is TGTGCCAGCAGCTTAGGGCCAAACTATGGCTACACCTTC. Translating it yields CASSLGPNYGYTF.

CDR3 region: CASSPGLAGATGELFF. CDR3 sequence (DNA): TGTGCCAGCTCACCTGGGCTAGCGGGAGCTACCGGGGAGCTGTTTTTT. The rearrangement links TRBV18 to TRBJ2-2; 10 bases line up with TRBD2. Germline values: CDR1 KGHSH, CDR2 LQKENI. The CDR3 consists of 16 residues. V shed 3 bases, J shed 5 bases, and the junction held 6 bases outside the gene matches.

To note about this clone: Other DNA sequences from this sample encode an identical CDR3 as well. The rearrangement uses TRBV4-3 and TRBJ2-7; 11 bases match TRBD1. Trimming at V came to 4 bases and at J to 1 base, leaving 3 bases not matched to a gene. Germline-derived CDR1 and CDR2 are LGHNA and YSLEER. This CDR3 spans 15 amino acids. The chain's CDR3 is CASSLGQGASYEQYF. The CDR3 DNA sequence: TGCGCCAGCAGCCTAGGACAGGGGGCTTCCTACGAGCAGTACTTC.

The genes are TRBV6-5 and TRBJ1-4; D not certain. CDR1 is MNHEY, CDR2 SVGAGI, per germline. The ends were cut back, 8 bases at V and 4 bases at J, with 11 bases in the middle. The CDR3 runs 13 residues. As DNA, the CDR3 is TGTGCCAGCCGGGGAGACATTAATGAAAAACTGTTTTTT. This translates into CASRGDINEKLFF.

The J gene is TRBJ1-5, the V gene TRBV11-3; D is uncertain. This CDR3 is built from 13 residues. V was trimmed by 6 bases and J by 5 bases, leaving 11 bases between them. Germline V lookup: CDR1 SGHNT, CDR2 YENEEA. DNA of the CDR3: TGTGCCAGCAGTCGCGGTCGGGATCAGCCCCAGCATTTT. As protein: CASSRGRDQPQHF.

V usage is TRBV5-8 and J usage is TRBJ1-2, with D possibly TRBD1 on 6 matching bases. The CDR3 has 13 residues. Trimming took 2 bases from V and 6 from J, leaving 11 bases between them. The germline gives CDR1 SGHTS, CDR2 YDEGEE. CDR3 sequence (DNA): TGTGCCAGCAGCTTCTTTACAGGGAATGGCTACACCTTC. Protein: CASSFFTGNGYTF. The full variable domain, completed using reference TRBV5-8 and TRBJ1-2, is EAGVTQSPTHLIKTRGQQATLRCSPISGHTSVYWYQQALGLGLQFLLWYDEGEERNRGNFPPRFSGRQFPNYSSELNVNALELEDSALYLCASSFFTGNGYTFGSGTRLTVV.

This clone was recorded once. This chain connects TRBV7-9 to TRBJ2-1, with 8 positions matching TRBD2. The junction had 14 bases not matched to a gene; V was cut back by 10 bases and J by 6 bases. The CDR3 extends over 15 amino acids. Germline V CDR1 and CDR2: SEHNR, FQNEAQ (reference sequence). CDR3 region: CATLGVGGGRNEQFF. In DNA form, the CDR3 reads TGTGCCACCTTAGGAGTCGGGGGGGGCCGCAATGAGCAGTTCTTC.

V is TRBV5-5 and J is TRBJ2-1, with 8 positions matching TRBD2. The junction had 15 bases not matched to a gene; V was cut back by 4 bases and J by 6 bases. The CDR3 has 17 amino acids. The germline V gene has CDR1 SGHKS and CDR2 YYEKEE (reference sequence). The CDR3: CASSIPPGLGRLNEQFF. The CDR3 coding sequence is TGTGCCAGCAGCATCCCCCCGGGACTAGGTAGGCTCAATGAGCAGTTCTTC.

The gene calls are TRBV15 and TRBJ1-2; D may be TRBD1 (5 bases). The V end lost 0 bases, the J end lost 2 bases, and 10 bases lay between the germline ends. The CDR3 contains 15 residues. Per germline, CDR1 LNHNV and CDR2 YYDKDF (reference sequence). CDR3 sequence reads: CATSREIAGNYGYTF. The DNA for the CDR3 is TGTGCCACCAGCAGAGAGATCGCAGGGAACTATGGCTACACCTTC.

The CDR3 loop reads CASRRTGTGGKGNGYTF. In nucleotides, the CDR3 is TGTGCCAGCAGGCGGACCGGGACAGGGGGTAAGGGGAATGGCTACACCTTC. The J gene is TRBJ1-2, the V gene TRBV7-9; 11 nucleotides line up with TRBD1. The V segment lost 6 bases and the J segment 6 bases; nucleotides outside the gene matches: 15. Germline loops: CDR1 SEHNR, CDR2 FQNEAQ (reference sequence). This CDR3 is built from 17 residues. Full variable domain (remainder filled in from reference TRBV7-9 and TRBJ1-2): DTGVSQNPRHKITKRGQNVTFRCDPISEHNRLYWYRQTLGQGPEFLTYFQNEAQLEKSRLLSDRFSAERPKGSFSTLEIQRTEQGDSAMYLCASRRTGTGGKGNGYTFGSGTRLTVV.

This clone was counted between two and nine times. The chain carries TRBV5-1 and TRBJ2-5, with 7 positions matching TRBD2. Losses at the gene ends were 0 bases for V and 2 bases for J; bases not matched to a gene: 10. CDR3 length: 17 residues. In germline, CDR1 is SGHRS, CDR2 YFSETQ. CDR3 sequence: CASSLGRGGGPQETQYF. The CDR3 DNA sequence: TGCGCCAGCAGCTTGGGAAGGGGCGGGGGTCCTCAAGAGACCCAGTACTTC.

This clone showed up just a few times. The CDR3 DNA follows: TGCGCCAGCAGCTTGACGGCTAGCGGGGGGACTAGCACAGATACGCAGTATTTT. Its translation is CASSLTASGGTSTDTQYF. The V and J genes are TRBV5-1 and TRBJ2-3, with 11 bases lining up with TRBD2. The germline V gene has CDR1 SGHRS and CDR2 YFSETQ. This CDR3 region has 18 residues. J gave up 0 bases and V 1 base, and 7 bases lay outside the gene matches. Using reference TRBV5-1 and TRBJ2-3 for the parts outside the CDR3, the full variable domain is KAGVTQTPRYLIKTRGQQVTLSCSPISGHRSVSWYQQTPGQGLQFLFEYFSETQRNKGNFPGRFSGRQFSNSRSEMNVSTLELGDSALYLCASSLTASGGTSTDTQYFGPGTRLTVL.

The gene calls are TRBV4-3 and TRBJ2-1, with 8 nucleotides matching TRBD1. CDR1 is LGHNA and CDR2 is YSLEER in the germline V gene. This CDR3 region has 16 residues. Germline trimming cut 3 bases from V and 5 bases from J; bases unmatched to any gene: 9. CDR3: CASSHSGTGLNNEQFF. The CDR3 DNA follows: TGCGCCAGCAGCCATTCGGGGACAGGTCTCAACAATGAGCAGTTCTTC.

This clone occurred once. V is TRBV7-8 and J is TRBJ1-1, with 9 bases identical to TRBD1. This CDR3 contains 13 residues. The germline V gene encodes CDR1 SGHVS and CDR2 FQNEAQ. V was clipped by 5 bases and J by 7 bases; unmatched bases: 5. CDR3 sequence (DNA): TGTGCCAGCAGCCGGGACAGGGAGGGTGAAGCTTTCTTT. Translated, it gives CASSRDREGEAFF.

The genes are TRBV7-6 and TRBJ1-2, with a tentative D call TRBD1 (6 bases). Germline lookup yields CDR1 SGHVS and CDR2 FNYEAQ. CDR3 length: 13 amino acids. V lost 5 bases to trimming and J lost 9 bases, with 16 bases between them. The CDR3 bases are TGTGCCAGCAGCCCTATACAACAGGGTAGCTACACCTTC. This sequence encodes CASSPIQQGSYTF.

The rearrangement uses TRBV18 and TRBJ1-6; D is undetermined. Looked up from germline, CDR1 is KGHSH and CDR2 is LQKENI. With 5 bases removed from V and 5 bases from J, the gap between germline ends came to 13 bases. This CDR3 region has 15 residues. The CDR3 reads CASSSLGADNSPLHF. The DNA for the CDR3 is TGTGCCAGCTCATCCCTCGGAGCCGATAATTCACCCCTCCACTTT. The full variable domain, with the rest looked up from reference TRBV18 and TRBJ1-6, is NAGVMQNPRHLVRRRGQEARLRCSPMKGHSHVYWYRQLPEEGLKFMVYLQKENIIDESGMPKERFSAEFPKEGPSILRIQQVVRGDSAAYFCASSSLGADNSPLHFGNGTRLTVT.

This chain joins TRBV30 and TRBJ2-1; TRBD2 agrees at 8 bases. Germline V lookup: CDR1 GTSNPN, CDR2 SVGIG (reference sequence). This CDR3 has 15 amino acids. Trimming took 4 bases from V and 12 from J; bases not matched to a gene: 17. In DNA, the CDR3 is TGTGCCTGGAATTCGGGTGTGGAGCGGGAGTATCCGCAGTTCTTC. Translation gives CAWNSGVEREYPQFF.

This sequence joins TRBV6-5 and TRBJ2-7, with 9 bases identical to TRBD2. CDR1 MNHEY and CDR2 SVGAGI come from the germline V gene. The CDR3 sequence is 15 residues long. The V segment lost 0 bases and the J segment 2 bases; nucleotides outside the gene matches: 2. This CDR3 is CASSYSPSGTYEQYF. The CDR3 DNA sequence: TGTGCCAGCAGTTACTCTCCTAGCGGGACCTACGAGCAGTACTTC.

As to this clone: Relative to the germline gene, one junction end is altered; a read error may explain this. The chain employs TRBV14 and TRBJ1-2; D is possibly TRBD1 (6 bases). In germline, CDR1 is SGHDN, CDR2 FVKESK. The CDR3 runs 13 residues. This chain's CDR3 is CAGSRQRKDSPTF. The CDR3 DNA reads TGTGCCGGCAGCCGCCAGCGGAAGGACAGCCCAACCTTC.

This clone was picked up one time. This chain connects TRBV4-2 to TRBJ2-3; 8 bases map to TRBD2. CDR1 is LGHNA, CDR2 YNFKEQ, per germline. Unmatched junction bases numbered 12, after V lost 5 bases and J lost 5 bases. The length of the CDR3 is 16 residues. CDR3 sequence (DNA): TGTGCCAGCAGCGACCGGGGGCGGGGGGCGAGAGATACGCAGTATTTT. Amino acids: CASSDRGRGARDTQYF.

J is TRBJ1-6 and V is TRBV18, with TRBD1 as a possible D gene (6 bases). With 5 bases removed from V and 7 bases from J, the gap between germline ends came to 9 bases. Germline V gene sequence: CDR1 KGHSH, CDR2 LQKENI. This CDR3 spans 13 amino acids. Written as DNA, the CDR3 is TGTGCCAGCTCATCCGGGACAAATTCACCCCTCCACTTT. This encodes CASSSGTNSPLHF.

The genes are TRBV9 and TRBJ2-1; 13 bases align to TRBD2. Germline V lookup: CDR1 SGDLS, CDR2 YYNGEE. The CDR3 has 17 residues. The V segment lost 2 bases and the J segment 7 bases; nucleotides outside the gene matches: 9. CDR3 amino acids: CASSVTTSGRAPNEQFF. The CDR3 DNA reads TGTGCCAGCAGCGTGACAACTAGCGGGAGGGCCCCGAATGAGCAGTTCTTC.

This chain connects TRBV30 to TRBJ1-5; 8 bases align to TRBD1. J gave up 7 bases and V 0 bases, and 2 bases lay outside the gene matches. CDR1 is GTSNPN and CDR2 is SVGIG in the germline V gene (reference sequence). This CDR3 contains 13 residues. The chain's CDR3 is CAWSVQGEQPQHF. The CDR3 DNA follows: TGTGCCTGGAGTGTACAGGGGGAACAGCCCCAGCATTTT.

The chain carries TRBV7-3 and TRBJ2-5; tentative D call: TRBD2 (6 bases). The CDR3 has 13 amino acids. Germline V gene sequence: CDR1 SGHTA, CDR2 FQGTGA. The germline V and J ends were trimmed by 5 bases and 9 bases, with 16 bases remaining between them. DNA for the CDR3: TGTGCCAGCAGCCATAGCGGAGACAGCGCCCAGTACTTC. This translates into CASSHSGDSAQYF.

The CDR3, as DNA: TGTGCCAGCAGTTTACAGGGCGGGAAGACCTACAATGAGCAGTTCTTC. It yields the protein CASSLQGGKTYNEQFF. The gene calls are TRBV27 and TRBJ2-1; weak D call: TRBD2 (6 bases). The V gene lost 2 bases and the J gene lost 2 bases, with 13 bases spanning the gap. The CDR3 is 16 amino acids. Germline loops: CDR1 MNHEY, CDR2 SMNVEV (reference sequence).